This T cell receptor (beta chain) was retrieved from a study of blood T cell repertoires in COVID-19. In the study overall: The United States, Italy and Spain supplied acute and convalescent COVID-19 samples. In each case, the material was cDNA or gDNA derived from T cells, B-cell-depleted T cells, or PBMCs.

Authors' processing steps: Reference gene primer amplification gave estimated nucleated cell counts. Assay: immunoSEQ multiplex PCR; the TCRdb copy retains only in-frame clones and omits some. V and J calls and clone size are as listed in that table; D and trimming were resolved from the DNA. The table shows some 57,000 clones, with 86% occurring only once. This CDR3 spans 12 amino acids. Trimming stripped 2 bases from V and 6 bases from J, with 8 bases between. Germline V gene data show CDR1 as LGHDT and CDR2 as YNNKEL (reference sequence). The specimen sequenced was peripheral blood. V gene TRBV3-1 (or the pseudogene TRBV3-2) combines with J gene TRBJ2-7; D unclear. This clonotype was sampled from a woman of 80 years or more with acute or convalescent COVID-19. In nucleotides, the CDR3 is TGTGCCAGCAGCCAAACCTCCGGCGAGCAGTACTTC. Protein product: CASSQTSGEQYF.